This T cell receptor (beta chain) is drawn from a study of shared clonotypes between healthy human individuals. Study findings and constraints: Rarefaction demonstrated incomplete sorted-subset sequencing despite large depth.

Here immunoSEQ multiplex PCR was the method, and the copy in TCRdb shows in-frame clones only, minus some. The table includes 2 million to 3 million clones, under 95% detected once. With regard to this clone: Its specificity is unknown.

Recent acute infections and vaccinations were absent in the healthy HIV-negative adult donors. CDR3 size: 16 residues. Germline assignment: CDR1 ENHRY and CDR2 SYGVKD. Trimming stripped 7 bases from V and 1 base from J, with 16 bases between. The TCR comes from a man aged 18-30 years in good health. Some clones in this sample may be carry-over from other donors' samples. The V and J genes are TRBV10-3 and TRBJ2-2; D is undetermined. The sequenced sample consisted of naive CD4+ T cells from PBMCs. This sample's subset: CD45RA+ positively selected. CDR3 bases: TGTGCCATCACCCAAAACCTGGCAGGGAACACCGGGGAGCTGTTTTTT. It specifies CAITQNLAGNTGELFF.